The 24 T cell receptor beta chains below were found in one sample sequenced in a study of immune characterization of retroperitoneal liposarcoma. TCRdb reprocessed the PCR reads with MiXCR, giving one entry per CDR3 protein. The data show around 10,000 distinct CDR3 sequences, 28% seen once. Sequencing was done on a sample of tumor tissue. The receptors come from a male donor with retroperitoneal liposarcoma.

This clonotype was seen a few times. V gene TRBV6-1 combines with J gene TRBJ1-2; TRBD1 agrees at 7 bases. The J segment lost 1 base and the V segment lost 5 bases, leaving 7 bases of the junction unmatched. This CDR3 comprises 15 residues. CDR1 is MNHNS and CDR2 is SASEGT in the germline V gene. CDR3 residues: CASSPRDSRNYGYTF. The CDR3 DNA follows: TGTGCCAGCAGTCCCCGGGACAGCCGTAACTATGGCTACACCTTC.

This clonotype was observed a handful of times. The rearrangement links TRBV6-1 to TRBJ2-4; 9 bases align to TRBD1. V was clipped by 6 bases and J by 1 base; unmatched bases: 7. CDR3 length: 16 amino acids. Germline CDR1 MNHNS, CDR2 SASEGT. CDR3 sequence reads: CASSPTGGRAKNIQYF. For the CDR3, the DNA is TGTGCCAGCAGCCCTACAGGGGGCAGGGCCAAAAACATTCAGTACTTC.

This clonotype was found many times. The V and J genes are TRBV6-1 and TRBJ2-5, with D hard to call. The J call may be incorrect, as the DNA end agrees better with TRBJ2-7. Germline V gene data show CDR1 as MNHNS and CDR2 as SASEGT. The CDR3 runs 12 residues. The CDR3 reads CASQQFTYEQYF. The CDR3 DNA follows: TGTGCCAGCCAGCAGTTTACCTACGAGCAGTACTTC.

CDR3 sequence (DNA): TGTGCCAGCACAAGGGTTGGGGAGGGCTCCAATGAGCAGTACTTC. Its protein is CASTRVGEGSNEQYF. The genes are TRBV6-2 or TRBV6-3 and TRBJ2-5, with 7 bases that match TRBD2. The CDR3 totals 15 residues. V lost 7 bases, J lost 11 bases, and 19 bases stayed unmatched. CDR1 and CDR2 (germline): MNHEY, SVGEGT.

This clonotype occurred a few times. The V and J genes are TRBV4-1 and TRBJ2-2; D is undetermined. V shed 0 bases and J shed 6 bases, with 5 bases lying between them. This CDR3 spans 13 amino acids. From germline, CDR1 is MGHRA and CDR2 YSYEKL. The CDR3 here is CASSQELAGELFF. The CDR3 DNA reads as TGCGCCAGCAGCCAAGAGCTGGCCGGGGAGCTGTTTTTT.

V and J are TRBV6-1 and TRBJ2-5, with 9 bases that match TRBD2. CDR1 MNHNS and CDR2 SASEGT come from the germline V gene. This CDR3 region has 13 residues. V lost 6 bases, J lost 13 bases, and 12 bases stayed unmatched. CDR3 protein: CASRASGIGRLYF. In DNA, the CDR3 is TGTGCCAGCAGGGCTAGCGGGATCGGGAGGCTGTACTTC.

The genes are TRBV12-3 or TRBV12-4 and TRBJ1-1; D remains unclear. Trimming pared 6 bases from V and 4 bases from J, leaving 15 bases between. This CDR3 has 14 amino acids. In DNA form, the CDR3 reads TGTGCCAGCAGCTTGGAGGGAGGGATCACTGAAGCTTTCTTT. As protein: CASSLEGGITEAFF.

The sample holds many counts of this clonotype. The chain links TRBV6-1 to TRBJ2-1; D is unclear. CDR1 MNHNS and CDR2 SASEGT come from the germline V gene. V gave up 8 bases and J gave up 13 bases, with 18 bases separating them. The CDR3 runs to 12 residues. CDR3: CASSGVQETQFF. The CDR3 DNA follows: TGTGCCAGCTCAGGAGTTCAAGAGACCCAGTTCTTC.

V gene TRBV12-3 or TRBV12-4 combines with J gene TRBJ1-3, with D perhaps matching TRBD1 (5 bases). V was shortened by 0 bases and J by 8 bases, with 8 bases between the two germline ends. The CDR3 runs 13 residues. For the CDR3, the DNA is TGTGCCAGCAGTTTAGCGGAGGGGCACACCATATATTTT. It codes for CASSLAEGHTIYF.

The V gene is TRBV6-1, the J gene TRBJ2-3, with 9 bases lining up with TRBD2. The CDR3 is 15 residues long. The germline gives CDR1 MNHNS, CDR2 SASEGT. The trim removed 3 bases at V and 6 bases at J, leaving 7 bases unmatched. CDR3 region: CASSDQAGGSDTQYF. As DNA, the CDR3 is TGTGCCAGCAGTGATCAAGCGGGAGGTTCGGATACGCAGTATTTT.

This clonotype is classed as medium-sized. V is TRBV10-2 and J is TRBJ2-1, with 7 bases fitting TRBD2. The CDR3 is made up of 14 amino acids. V lost 6 bases and J lost 5; bases outside the gene matches: 7. Looked up from germline, CDR1 is WSHSY and CDR2 is SAAADI. CDR3 DNA: TGCGCCAGCAGACCACGGGGGGATGACAATGAGCAGTTCTTC. This translates into CASRPRGDDNEQFF.

This clonotype was recorded at least ten times. V usage is TRBV12-5 and J usage is TRBJ2-6, with TRBD1 matching 7 bases. Losses at the gene ends were 4 bases for V and 0 bases for J; bases not matched to a gene: 15. The CDR3 spans 20 residues. The germline CDR1 and CDR2 sequences are LGHNT and FRNRAP. The CDR3 sequence: CASGSPSRDRPNSGANVLTF. CDR3 coding DNA: TGTGCTAGTGGTTCGCCTAGTCGGGACAGACCGAACTCTGGGGCCAACGTCCTGACTTTC.

The chain is built from TRBV6-6 and TRBJ1-2; no clear D gene. The germline CDR1 and CDR2 sequences are MNHNY and SVGAGI (reference sequence). CDR3 length: 20 residues. Trimming took off 0 bases at V and 4 bases at J, with 27 bases between the two ends. CDR3 protein: CASSYSTSLRTLLGSYGYTF. CDR3 sequence (DNA): TGTGCCAGCAGTTACTCCACAAGCCTCCGAACCCTCCTGGGGAGCTATGGCTACACCTTC.

V and J are TRBV6-1 and TRBJ2-3; D is perhaps TRBD2 (7 bases). The end of the DNA aligns better with TRBJ2-1, so the J call may be wrong. CDR3 length: 15 amino acids. Germline values: CDR1 MNHNS, CDR2 SASEGT. Here the CDR3 reads CASRPNRGAVHEQFF. CDR3 bases: TGTGCCAGCAGACCCAACCGGGGGGCCGTCCATGAGCAGTTCTTC.

This clonotype was seen just once. The rearrangement uses TRBV6-1 and TRBJ1-5, with 8 bases lining up with TRBD1. The CDR3 loop spans 14 amino acids. Germline V lookup: CDR1 MNHNS, CDR2 SASEGT. V gave up 5 bases and J gave up 5 bases; unmatched junction bases: 5. CDR3: CASSTRTGYQPQHF. The CDR3 coding sequence is TGTGCCAGCAGTACACGGACAGGGTATCAGCCCCAGCATTTT.

This clonotype was counted many times. This sequence joins TRBV11-2 and TRBJ2-1, with D maybe TRBD1 (6 bases). The tail of the sequence fits TRBJ2-7 better, so the J call may be wrong. This CDR3 spans 15 amino acids. Germline lookup yields CDR1 SGHAT and CDR2 FQNNGV. The CDR3 DNA reads TGTGCCAGCAGACCCACTGGACAGCCGGCCTACGAGCAGTACTTC. This sequence encodes CASRPTGQPAYEQYF.

In this sample, this clonotype is medium-sized. This rearrangement joins TRBV6-1 to TRBJ2-6; D is uncertain. Trimming cost V 3 bases and J 0 bases, with 9 bases left between them. CDR1 and CDR2 (germline): MNHNS, SASEGT. The CDR3 consists of 16 residues. The CDR3 nucleotides are TGTGCCAGCAGTGAGGCGAGGCTCTCTGGGGCCAACGTCCTGACTTTC. Protein product: CASSEARLSGANVLTF.

This clonotype showed up just a few times. A read error may account for a junction end that differs from germline. The chain recombines TRBV7-6 with TRBJ2-3; D remains ambiguous. CDR1 is SGHVS and CDR2 is FNYEAQ in the germline V gene. The CDR3 is 12 amino acids. The CDR3 DNA reads as TGTGCTAGCAGCCCCATTGCAGATACGCAGTATTTT. Protein product: CASSPIADTQYF.

CDR3 sequence reads: CASSDSRSGNTIYF. The CDR3 region has the DNA TGTGCCAGCAGTGACAGTCGCTCTGGAAACACCATATATTTT. V is TRBV6-1 and J is TRBJ1-3; D is undetermined. The germline V gene has CDR1 MNHNS and CDR2 SASEGT. V lost 3 bases, J lost 0 bases, and 6 bases lay in between. The CDR3 spans 14 residues.

A note on this clonotype: A much larger clone differs from this one at a single base, so this may be a read error. CDR3 nucleotides: TGTACCAGCAGTTTAAGAGGGTACCTCTCGGGCACAGATACGCAGTATTTT. It yields the protein CTSSLRGYLSGTDTQYF. The chain combines TRBV12-3 or TRBV12-4 with TRBJ2-3; weak D call: TRBD2 (5 bases). The CDR3 has 17 amino acids.

This clonotype has a count of ten or more. V gene TRBV12-3 or TRBV12-4 combines with J gene TRBJ2-1, with D tentatively TRBD1 (7 bases). This CDR3 is built from 13 residues. V was clipped by 10 bases and J by 13 bases, with 23 bases between them. The CDR3 here is CATRQGEEETQFF. As DNA, the CDR3 is TGTGCCACCCGCCAGGGGGAGGAGGAGACCCAGTTCTTC.

The rearrangement joins TRBV10-3 to TRBJ2-1; 8 bases align to TRBD2. The closer fit of TRBJ2-7 to the DNA end suggests the J call may be wrong. The CDR3 covers 15 residues. Per germline, CDR1 ENHRY and CDR2 SYGVKD. CDR3: CAISAGSGSKNEQYF. The CDR3 nucleotides read TGTGCCATCAGTGCCGGGAGCGGGAGTAAGAATGAGCAGTACTTC.

The chain uses TRBV5-1 and TRBJ2-1; D gene unclear. Gene TRBJ2-5 matches the end of the DNA better, so the J call may be wrong. The V gene's germline CDR1 is SGHRS and CDR2 YFSETQ. The CDR3 is made up of 14 amino acids. CDR3 sequence reads: CASSLGAGKETQYF. CDR3 coding DNA: TGCGCCAGCAGCTTGGGAGCAGGAAAAGAGACCCAGTACTTC.

The chain uses TRBV10-2 and TRBJ2-5; the D is unclear. CDR3 length equals 13 residues. V was pared by 1 base and J by 2 bases, with 5 bases between. Germline lookup yields CDR1 WSHSY and CDR2 SAAADI. CDR3 nucleotides: TGCGCCAGCAGTGAGTGGCAGCAAGAGACCCAGTACTTC. Amino acids: CASSEWQQETQYF.